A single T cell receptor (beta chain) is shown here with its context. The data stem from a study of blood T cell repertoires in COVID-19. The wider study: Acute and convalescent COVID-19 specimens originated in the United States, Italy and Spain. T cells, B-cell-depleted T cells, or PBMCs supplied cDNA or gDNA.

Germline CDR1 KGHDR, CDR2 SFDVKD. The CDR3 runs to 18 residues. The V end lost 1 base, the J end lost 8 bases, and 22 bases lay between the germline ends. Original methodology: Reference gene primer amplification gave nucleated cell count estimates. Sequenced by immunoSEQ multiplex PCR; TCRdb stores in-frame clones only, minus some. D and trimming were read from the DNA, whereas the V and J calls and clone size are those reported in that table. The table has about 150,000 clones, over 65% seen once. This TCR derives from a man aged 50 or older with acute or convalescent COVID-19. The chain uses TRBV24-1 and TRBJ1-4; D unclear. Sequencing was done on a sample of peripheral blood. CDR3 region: CATSDLSPPGPPGEKLFF. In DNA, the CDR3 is TGTGCCACCAGTGATTTATCCCCCCCAGGTCCCCCAGGCGAAAAACTGTTTTTT.